A single sample gave rise to the 14 T cell receptor beta chains below, sequenced in a study of immune evolution from preneoplasia to lung adenocarcinoma. Profiling relied on immunoSEQ multiplex PCR, and the TCRdb table lists in-frame clones only, not all of them. Among roughly 6,700 clones listed, 76% were seen once. The specimen sequenced was FFPE minimally invasive lung adenocarcinoma tissue. These receptors were taken from a person in their 70s with lung adenocarcinoma.

V gene TRBV19 combines with J gene TRBJ2-1, with 8 bases identical to TRBD1. The CDR3 covers 13 residues. V gave up 4 bases and J gave up 6 bases; unmatched junction bases: 2. Germline values: CDR1 LNHDA, CDR2 SQIVND (reference sequence). The CDR3 is CASSTDRGNEQFF. DNA for the CDR3: TGTGCCAGTAGTACAGACAGGGGCAATGAGCAGTTCTTC.

The V gene is TRBV25-1, the J gene TRBJ2-5, with 10 bases aligning to TRBD1. Germline CDR1 reads MGHDK; CDR2 reads SYGVNS. Unmatched junction bases numbered 1, after V lost 3 bases and J lost 0 bases. The CDR3 sequence is 15 residues long. The CDR3 coding sequence is TGTGCCAGCAGTGAGGACAGGGGGTACCAAGAGACCCAGTACTTC. It codes for CASSEDRGYQETQYF.

The rearrangement uses TRBV4-3 and TRBJ2-3; 8 bases fit TRBD1. V lost 0 bases, J lost 4 bases, and 18 bases stayed unmatched. Germline assignment: CDR1 LGHNA and CDR2 YSLEER. This CDR3 contains 20 residues. CDR3 bases: TGCGCCAGCAGCCAAGAATGGGTCGCTCCGGGACAGGCATCACCAGATACGCAGTATTTT. Translation gives CASSQEWVAPGQASPDTQYF.

This clone was observed a few times. This rearrangement joins TRBV6-4 to TRBJ2-3; 7 bases map to TRBD1. The CDR3 contains 13 residues. Germline V gene sequence: CDR1 MRHNA, CDR2 SNTAGT. With V trimmed by 5 bases and J by 12 bases, 11 bases remained unmatched. CDR3 nucleotide sequence: TGTGCCAGCAGTCCTACGTTACAGGGGACCCAGTATTTT. Its protein is CASSPTLQGTQYF.

The chain joins TRBV4-3 to TRBJ1-2; TRBD1 matches 7 bases. J lost 8 bases, V lost 2 bases, and 11 bases had no gene match. CDR1 and CDR2 (germline): LGHNA, YSLEER. The CDR3 length is 15 residues. Here the CDR3 reads CASSQSVQGSGGYTF. The CDR3 nucleotides are TGCGCCAGCAGCCAATCCGTACAGGGGAGCGGGGGCTACACCTTC.

V usage is TRBV19 and J usage is TRBJ1-1; tentative D call: TRBD1 (6 bases). V was pared by 5 bases and J by 1 base, with 17 bases between. Germline CDR1 LNHDA, CDR2 SQIVND (reference sequence). The CDR3 spans 16 residues. CDR3 nucleotides: TGTGCCAGTAGTCACAGGGCCACGAAGGGGAACACTGAAGCTTTCTTT. This sequence encodes CASSHRATKGNTEAFF.

The chain links TRBV5-1 to TRBJ2-3, with TRBD1 matching 8 bases. The CDR3 is made up of 16 amino acids. Germline CDR1 SGHRS, CDR2 YFSETQ. V dropped 4 bases and J dropped 6; count of bases not matched to a gene: 13. The CDR3 here is CASSLAPPTGADTQYF. The CDR3 nucleotides are TGCGCCAGCAGCCTCGCTCCCCCGACAGGGGCCGATACGCAGTATTTT.

This sequence joins TRBV6-1 and TRBJ1-5; D not resolved. Per the germline V gene, CDR1 is MNHNS and CDR2 is SASEGT. The CDR3 has 14 residues. V lost 6 bases, J lost 7 bases, and 16 bases lay in between. The CDR3 DNA follows: TGTGCCAGCAGACGTTTTGGCCGGGAACAGCCCCAGCATTTT. Protein product: CASRRFGREQPQHF.

This chain connects TRBV5-3 to TRBJ1-2, with 8 bases identical to TRBD1. TRBV5-3 is identified as an open reading frame with a role that is uncertain. The CDR3 has 15 amino acids. With 0 bases clipped from V and 8 bases from J, the junction kept 9 bases outside the gene matches. The CDR3 region is CARSLGQGRPTGYTF. In DNA, the CDR3 is TGTGCCAGAAGCTTGGGACAGGGGAGACCGACGGGCTACACCTTC.

V gene TRBV14 combines with J gene TRBJ2-1, with TRBD2 identical over 13 bases. V lost 0 bases to trimming and J lost 8 bases; unmatched junction nucleotides: 13. Germline V gives CDR1 SGHDN, CDR2 FVKESK. The CDR3 spans 19 residues. The CDR3 DNA reads as TGTGCCAGCAGCCAAGATCGCCGACTAGCGGGGGGACAAATGGATGAGCAGTTCTTC. Its protein is CASSQDRRLAGGQMDEQFF.

The chain couples TRBV27 to TRBJ2-1; the match to TRBD2 covers 7 bases. V trimming: 3 bases; J trimming: 3 bases; junction bases outside the gene matches: 8. CDR1 and CDR2 (germline): MNHEY, SMNVEV (reference sequence). CDR3 length equals 16 residues. As DNA, the CDR3 is TGTGCCAGCAGTTTGGAACTAGCGAGAATCTACAATGAGCAGTTCTTC. Its translation is CASSLELARIYNEQFF.

This clone has more than one count but fewer than ten. CDR3 region: CASSFSSGNQPQHF. The CDR3 DNA sequence: TGTGCCAGCAGTTTTTCCAGCGGCAATCAGCCCCAGCATTTT. This chain uses TRBV28 with TRBJ1-5; D gene unclear. The CDR3 totals 14 residues. Germline values: CDR1 MDHEN, CDR2 SYDVKM. Deletions cut 3 bases from V and 2 bases from J, with 8 bases between.

The rearrangement uses TRBV12-5 and TRBJ2-2, with no clear D. This CDR3 comprises 13 residues. The germline gives CDR1 LGHNT, CDR2 FRNRAP. V shed 5 bases and J shed 5 bases, with 9 bases lying between them. The CDR3 protein is CASGPPGTGELFF. CDR3 DNA: TGTGCTAGTGGTCCCCCCGGGACCGGGGAGCTGTTTTTT.

This sequence joins TRBV5-6 and TRBJ2-7; D might be TRBD2 (5 bases). Trimming cost V 4 bases and J 3 bases, with 17 bases left between them. Per germline, CDR1 SGHDT and CDR2 YYEEEE. The CDR3 contains 15 residues. DNA for the CDR3: TGTGCCAGCAGCCGTTCCGAGGGCATGGTCTACGAGCAGTACTTC. Amino acids: CASSRSEGMVYEQYF. The whole variable domain, remainder taken from reference TRBV5-6 and TRBJ2-7, is DAGVTQSPTHLIKTRGQQVTLRCSPKSGHDTVSWYQQALGQGPQFIFQYYEEEERQRGNFPDRFSGHQFPNYSSELNVNALLLGDSALYLCASSRSEGMVYEQYFGPGTRLTVT.